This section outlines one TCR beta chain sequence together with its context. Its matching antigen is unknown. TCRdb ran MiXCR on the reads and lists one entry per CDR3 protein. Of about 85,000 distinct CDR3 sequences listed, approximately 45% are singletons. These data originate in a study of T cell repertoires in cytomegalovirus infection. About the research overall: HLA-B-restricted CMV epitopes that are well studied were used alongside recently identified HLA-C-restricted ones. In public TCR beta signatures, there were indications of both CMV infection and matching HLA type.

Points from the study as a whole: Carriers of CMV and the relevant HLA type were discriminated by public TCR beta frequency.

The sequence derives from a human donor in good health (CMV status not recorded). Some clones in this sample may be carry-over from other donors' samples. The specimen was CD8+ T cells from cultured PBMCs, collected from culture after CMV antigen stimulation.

CDR3 sequence reads: CASSYSATGVVYYGYTF. The CDR3 DNA reads as TGTGCCAGCAGTTACTCAGCGACAGGGGTTGTTTACTATGGCTACACCTTC. This chain uses TRBV6-5 with TRBJ1-2, with TRBD1 matching over 8 bases. V lost 0 bases and J lost 3; bases outside the gene matches: 9. CDR3 length equals 17 residues. Germline CDR1 reads MNHEY; CDR2 reads SVGAGI.